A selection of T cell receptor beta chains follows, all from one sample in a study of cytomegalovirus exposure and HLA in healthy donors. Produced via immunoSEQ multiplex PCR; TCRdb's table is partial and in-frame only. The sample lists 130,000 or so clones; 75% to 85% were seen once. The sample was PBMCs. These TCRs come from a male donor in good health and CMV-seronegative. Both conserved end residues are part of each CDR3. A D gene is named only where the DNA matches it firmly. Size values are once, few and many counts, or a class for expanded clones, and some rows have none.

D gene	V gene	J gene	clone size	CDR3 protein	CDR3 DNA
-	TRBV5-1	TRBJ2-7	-	CASSFGEVNGQYF	TGCGCCAGCAGCTTTGGCGAGGTCAACGGGCAGTACTTC
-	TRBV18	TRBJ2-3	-	CASSPPSTDTQYF	TGTGCCAGCTCACCACCCTCGACAGATACGCAGTATTTT
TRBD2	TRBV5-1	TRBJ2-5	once	CASSLAGEGETQYF	TGCGCCAGCAGCTTGGCCGGGGAGGGGGAGACCCAGTACTTC
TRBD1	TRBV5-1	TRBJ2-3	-	CASSPPGQEGDTQYF	TGCGCCAGCAGCCCCCCGGGACAGGAAGGGGATACGCAGTATTTT
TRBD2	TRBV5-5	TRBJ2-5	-	CASSTGLAGRETQYF	TGTGCCAGCAGCACGGGACTAGCGGGTCGGGAGACCCAGTACTTC
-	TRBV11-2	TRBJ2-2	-	CASSSRLTKSGELFF	TGTGCCAGCAGCTCCCGACTGACGAAATCCGGGGAGCTGTTTTTT
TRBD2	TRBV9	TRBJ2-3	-	CASSVAIAGGLVGTDTQYF	TGTGCCAGCAGCGTAGCTATCGCGGGGGGGTTAGTTGGCACAGATACGCAGTATTTT
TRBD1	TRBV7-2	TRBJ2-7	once	CASSPPGQAYEQYF	TGTGCCAGCAGCCCCCCGGGACAGGCCTACGAGCAGTACTTC
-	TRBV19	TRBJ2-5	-	CASSKKGRGLYQETQYF	TGTGCCAGTAGCAAAAAGGGGCGGGGGCTGTACCAAGAGACCCAGTACTTC
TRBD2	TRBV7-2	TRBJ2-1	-	CASSLRVAGGPSYNEQFF	TGTGCCAGCAGCTTGAGGGTAGCGGGGGGGCCTTCCTACAATGAGCAGTTCTTC
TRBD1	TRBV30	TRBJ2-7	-	CAWSDSGQRYEQYF	TGTGCCTGGAGTGATTCGGGACAGCGATACGAGCAGTACTTC
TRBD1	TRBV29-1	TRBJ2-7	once	CSVEGHTRQGANEQYF	TGCAGCGTTGAAGGGCACACGCGACAGGGGGCGAACGAGCAGTACTTC
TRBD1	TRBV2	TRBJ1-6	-	CASRGTGTSYNSPLHF	TGTGCCAGCAGAGGGACAGGGACGTCCTATAATTCACCCCTCCACTTT
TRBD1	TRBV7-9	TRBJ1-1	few	CASSLMTGDTEAFF	TGTGCCAGCAGCCTCATGACAGGGGACACTGAAGCTTTCTTT
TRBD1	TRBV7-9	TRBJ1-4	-	CSSSPTRTGVNEKLFF	TGTTCCAGCAGCCCCACCCGGACAGGGGTTAATGAAAAACTGTTTTTT
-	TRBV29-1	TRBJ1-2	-	CSVHTDNYGYTF	TGCAGCGTCCATACAGATAACTATGGCTACACCTTC
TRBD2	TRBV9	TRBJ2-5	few	CASSADQRGGGETQYF	TGTGCCAGCAGCGCAGACCAGCGGGGGGGTGGAGAGACCCAGTACTTC
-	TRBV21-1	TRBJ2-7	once	CASSKQRGSYEQYF	TGTGCCAGCAGCAAACAACGGGGATCCTACGAGCAGTACTTC